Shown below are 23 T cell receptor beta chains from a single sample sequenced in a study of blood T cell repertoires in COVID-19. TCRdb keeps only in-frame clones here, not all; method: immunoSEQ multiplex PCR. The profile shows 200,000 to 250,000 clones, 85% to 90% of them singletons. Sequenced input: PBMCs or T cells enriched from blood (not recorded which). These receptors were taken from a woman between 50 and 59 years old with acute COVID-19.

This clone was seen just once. The CDR3 sequence is CASSIDRVEEQYF. The CDR3 DNA reads TGTGCCAGCAGCATCGACAGGGTCGAGGAGCAGTACTTC. The chain carries TRBV7-8 and TRBJ2-7; 7 bases fit TRBD1. This CDR3 is 13 amino acids long. The V and J ends lost 5 bases and 7 bases, in that order; junction bases with no gene match: 8. The germline gives CDR1 SGHVS, CDR2 FQNEAQ.

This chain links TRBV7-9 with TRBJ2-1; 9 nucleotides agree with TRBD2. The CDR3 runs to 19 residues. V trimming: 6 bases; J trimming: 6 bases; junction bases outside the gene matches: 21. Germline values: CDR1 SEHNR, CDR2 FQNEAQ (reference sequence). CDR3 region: CASSPSVLGREGITNEQFF. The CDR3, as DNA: TGTGCCAGCAGTCCCTCCGTACTAGGGCGGGAGGGAATTACCAATGAGCAGTTCTTC. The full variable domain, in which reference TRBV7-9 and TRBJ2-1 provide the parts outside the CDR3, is DTGVSQNPRHKITKRGQNVTFRCDPISEHNRLYWYRQTLGQGPEFLTYFQNEAQLEKSRLLSDRFSAERPKGSFSTLEIQRTEQGDSAMYLCASSPSVLGREGITNEQFFGPGTRLTVL.

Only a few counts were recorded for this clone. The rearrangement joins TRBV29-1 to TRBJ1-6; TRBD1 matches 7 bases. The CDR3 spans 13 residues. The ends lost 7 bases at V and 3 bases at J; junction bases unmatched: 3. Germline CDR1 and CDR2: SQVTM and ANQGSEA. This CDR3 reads CSARQGYNSPLHF. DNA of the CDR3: TGCAGCGCGAGACAGGGCTATAATTCACCCCTCCACTTT.

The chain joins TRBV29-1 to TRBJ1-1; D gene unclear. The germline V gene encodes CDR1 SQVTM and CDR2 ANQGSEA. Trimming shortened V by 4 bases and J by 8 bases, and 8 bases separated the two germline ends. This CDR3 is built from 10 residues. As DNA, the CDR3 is TGCAGCGTTGGGGAGACGGAAGCTTTCTTT. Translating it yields CSVGETEAFF.

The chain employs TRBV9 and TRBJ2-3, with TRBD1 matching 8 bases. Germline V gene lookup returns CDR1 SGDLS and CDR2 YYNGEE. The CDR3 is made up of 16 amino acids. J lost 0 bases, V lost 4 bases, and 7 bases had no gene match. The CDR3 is CASSFWGQASTDTQYF. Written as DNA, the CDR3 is TGTGCCAGCAGCTTCTGGGGACAGGCTAGCACAGATACGCAGTATTTT.

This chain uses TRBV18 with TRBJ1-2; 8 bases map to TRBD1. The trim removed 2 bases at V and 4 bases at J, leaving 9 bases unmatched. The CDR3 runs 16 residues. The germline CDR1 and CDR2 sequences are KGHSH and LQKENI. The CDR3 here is CASSPGLDRGAYGYTF. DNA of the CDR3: TGTGCCAGCTCACCAGGACTAGACAGGGGCGCCTATGGCTACACCTTC.

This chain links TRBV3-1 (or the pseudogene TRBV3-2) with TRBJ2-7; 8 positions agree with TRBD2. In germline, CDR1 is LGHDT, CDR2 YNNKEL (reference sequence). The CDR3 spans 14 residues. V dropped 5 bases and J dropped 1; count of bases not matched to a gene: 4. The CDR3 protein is CASSLTSGSYEQYF. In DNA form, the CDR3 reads TGTGCCAGCAGCTTAACTAGCGGTTCCTACGAGCAGTACTTC.

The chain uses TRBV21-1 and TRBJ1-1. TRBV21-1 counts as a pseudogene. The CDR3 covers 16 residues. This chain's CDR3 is CASSKGNGGMNTEAFF. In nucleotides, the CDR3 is TGTGCCAGCAGCAAAGGCAACGGGGGTATGAACACTGAAGCTTTCTTT.

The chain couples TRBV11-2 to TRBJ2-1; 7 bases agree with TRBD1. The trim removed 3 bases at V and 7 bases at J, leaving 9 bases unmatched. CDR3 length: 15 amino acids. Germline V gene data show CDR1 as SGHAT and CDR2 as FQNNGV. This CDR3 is CASSLFTTGKNEQFF. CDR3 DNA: TGTGCCAGCAGCTTGTTCACGACAGGGAAGAATGAGCAGTTCTTC.

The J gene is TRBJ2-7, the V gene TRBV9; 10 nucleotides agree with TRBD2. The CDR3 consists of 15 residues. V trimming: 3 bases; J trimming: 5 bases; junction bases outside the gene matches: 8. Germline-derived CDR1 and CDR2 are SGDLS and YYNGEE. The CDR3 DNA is TGTGCCAGCAGCGGGCCTAGCGGGAGTACCCACGAGCAGTACTTC. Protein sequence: CASSGPSGSTHEQYF.

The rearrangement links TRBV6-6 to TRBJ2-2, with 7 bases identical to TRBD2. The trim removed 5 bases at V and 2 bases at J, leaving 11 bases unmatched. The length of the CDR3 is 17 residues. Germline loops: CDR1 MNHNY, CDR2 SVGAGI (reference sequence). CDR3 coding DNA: TGTGCCAGCAGTCGTATCGGACTAGGAGAAAACACCGGGGAGCTGTTTTTT. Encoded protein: CASSRIGLGENTGELFF.

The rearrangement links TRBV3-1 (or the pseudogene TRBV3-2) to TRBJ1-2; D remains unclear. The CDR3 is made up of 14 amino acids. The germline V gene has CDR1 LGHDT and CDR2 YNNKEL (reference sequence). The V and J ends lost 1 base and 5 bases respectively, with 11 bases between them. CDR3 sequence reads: CASSQAVRTYGYTF. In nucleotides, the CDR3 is TGTGCCAGCAGCCAAGCGGTCAGGACTTATGGCTACACCTTC.

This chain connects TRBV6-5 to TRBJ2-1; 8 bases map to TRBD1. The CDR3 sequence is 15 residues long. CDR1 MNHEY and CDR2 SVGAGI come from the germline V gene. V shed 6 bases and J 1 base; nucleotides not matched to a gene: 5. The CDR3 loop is CASRADRGSYNEQFF. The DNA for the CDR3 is TGTGCCAGCAGAGCCGACAGGGGATCCTACAATGAGCAGTTCTTC.

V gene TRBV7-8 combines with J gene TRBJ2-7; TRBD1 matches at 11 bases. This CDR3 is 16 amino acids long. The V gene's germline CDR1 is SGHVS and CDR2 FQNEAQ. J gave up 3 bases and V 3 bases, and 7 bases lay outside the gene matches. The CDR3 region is CASSFLGGQGVYEQYF. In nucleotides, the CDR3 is TGTGCCAGCAGCTTCTTAGGGGGACAGGGGGTCTACGAGCAGTACTTC.

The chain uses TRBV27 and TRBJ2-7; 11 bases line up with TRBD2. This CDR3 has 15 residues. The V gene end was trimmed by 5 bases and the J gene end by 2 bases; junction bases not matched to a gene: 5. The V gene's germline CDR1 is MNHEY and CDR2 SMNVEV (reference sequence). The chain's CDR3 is CASSPLSGRAYEQYF. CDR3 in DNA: TGTGCCAGCAGTCCTCTTAGCGGGAGGGCCTACGAGCAGTACTTC.

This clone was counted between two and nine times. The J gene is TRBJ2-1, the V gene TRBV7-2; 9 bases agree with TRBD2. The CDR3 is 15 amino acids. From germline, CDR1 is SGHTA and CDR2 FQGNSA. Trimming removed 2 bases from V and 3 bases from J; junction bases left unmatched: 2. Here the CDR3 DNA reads TGTGCCAGCAGCTTACAGCGGGAGGTCTACAATGAGCAGTTCTTC. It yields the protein CASSLQREVYNEQFF.

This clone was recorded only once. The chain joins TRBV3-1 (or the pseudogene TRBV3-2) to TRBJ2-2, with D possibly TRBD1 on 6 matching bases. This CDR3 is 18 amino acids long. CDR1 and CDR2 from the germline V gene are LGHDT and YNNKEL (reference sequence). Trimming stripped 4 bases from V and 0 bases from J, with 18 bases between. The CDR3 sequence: CASSRQGTGRANTGELFF. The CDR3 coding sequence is TGTGCCAGCAGCCGGCAGGGGACGGGACGGGCGAACACCGGGGAGCTGTTTTTT.

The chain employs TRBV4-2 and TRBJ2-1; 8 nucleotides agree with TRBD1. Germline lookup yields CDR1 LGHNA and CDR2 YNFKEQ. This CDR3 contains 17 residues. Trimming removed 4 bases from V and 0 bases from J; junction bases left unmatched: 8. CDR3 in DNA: TGTGCCAGCAGCCGAGAAAGAGGACAGGGCTCCTACAATGAGCAGTTCTTC. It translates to CASSRERGQGSYNEQFF.

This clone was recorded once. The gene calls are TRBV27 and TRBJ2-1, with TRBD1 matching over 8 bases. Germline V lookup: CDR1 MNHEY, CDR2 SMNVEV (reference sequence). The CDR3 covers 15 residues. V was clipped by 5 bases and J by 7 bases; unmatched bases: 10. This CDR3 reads CASSLGQGFDNEQFF. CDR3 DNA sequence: TGTGCCAGCAGTCTCGGACAGGGCTTCGATAATGAGCAGTTCTTC.

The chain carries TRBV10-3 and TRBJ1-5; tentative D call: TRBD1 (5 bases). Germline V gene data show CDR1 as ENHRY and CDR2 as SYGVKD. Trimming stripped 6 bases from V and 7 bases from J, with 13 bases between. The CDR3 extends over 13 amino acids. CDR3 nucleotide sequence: TGTGCCATCAGCGGGGCCAGCGGGCAGCCCCAGCATTTT. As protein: CAISGASGQPQHF.

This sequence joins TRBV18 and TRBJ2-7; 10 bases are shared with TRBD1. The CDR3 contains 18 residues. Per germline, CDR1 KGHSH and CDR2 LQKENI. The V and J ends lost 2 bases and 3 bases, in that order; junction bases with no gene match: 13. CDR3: CASSPSLGQGLRFYEQYF. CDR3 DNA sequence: TGTGCCAGCTCACCATCGTTGGGACAGGGGTTGAGATTCTACGAGCAGTACTTC.

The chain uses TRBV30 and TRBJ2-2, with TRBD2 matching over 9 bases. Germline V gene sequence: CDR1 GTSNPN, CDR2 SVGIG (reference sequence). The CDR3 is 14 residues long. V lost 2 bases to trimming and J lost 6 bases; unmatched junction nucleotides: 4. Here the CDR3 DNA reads TGTGCCTGGAGTTGGGGGACTAGCCCCGGGGAGCTGTTTTTT. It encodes CAWSWGTSPGELFF. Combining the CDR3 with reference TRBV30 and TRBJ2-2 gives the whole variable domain SQTIHQWPATLVQPVGSPLSLECTVEGTSNPNLYWYRQAAGRGLQLLFYSVGIGQISSEVPQNLSASRPQDRQFILSSKKLLLSDSGFYLCAWSWGTSPGELFFGEGSRLTVL.

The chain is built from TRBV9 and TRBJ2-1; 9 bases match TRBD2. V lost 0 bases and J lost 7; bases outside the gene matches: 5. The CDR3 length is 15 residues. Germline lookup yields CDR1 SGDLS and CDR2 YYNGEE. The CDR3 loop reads CASSVVAGEWNEQFF. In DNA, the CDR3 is TGTGCCAGCAGCGTAGTAGCGGGAGAGTGGAATGAGCAGTTCTTC.